The T cell receptor (beta chain) described here comes from a study of shared clonotypes between healthy human individuals. Whole-study results and caveats: What naive subsets generally showed was a larger estimated richness than memory subsets showed.

Note on this clone: No antigen is known for it.

Each subset's genomic DNA was shared equally among a number of immunoSEQ plates. Assay: immunoSEQ multiplex PCR; the TCRdb copy retains only in-frame clones and omits some. The table has more than 1 million clones, about 84% seen once. Losses at the gene ends were 6 bases for V and 6 bases for J; bases not matched to a gene: 9. This CDR3 contains 14 residues. Germline CDR1 MNHNS, CDR2 SASEGT. This chain joins TRBV6-1 and TRBJ1-2; 8 bases are shared with TRBD1. The TCR originated in a man between 18 and 29 years old in good health. Some clones in this sample may be carry-over from other donors' samples. The material sequenced was memory CD4+ T cells from PBMCs. Subset denoted: CD45RA-negative fraction. This chain's CDR3 is CASRPGQGWDGYTF. CDR3 DNA sequence: TGTGCCAGCAGACCCGGACAGGGATGGGATGGCTACACCTTC.